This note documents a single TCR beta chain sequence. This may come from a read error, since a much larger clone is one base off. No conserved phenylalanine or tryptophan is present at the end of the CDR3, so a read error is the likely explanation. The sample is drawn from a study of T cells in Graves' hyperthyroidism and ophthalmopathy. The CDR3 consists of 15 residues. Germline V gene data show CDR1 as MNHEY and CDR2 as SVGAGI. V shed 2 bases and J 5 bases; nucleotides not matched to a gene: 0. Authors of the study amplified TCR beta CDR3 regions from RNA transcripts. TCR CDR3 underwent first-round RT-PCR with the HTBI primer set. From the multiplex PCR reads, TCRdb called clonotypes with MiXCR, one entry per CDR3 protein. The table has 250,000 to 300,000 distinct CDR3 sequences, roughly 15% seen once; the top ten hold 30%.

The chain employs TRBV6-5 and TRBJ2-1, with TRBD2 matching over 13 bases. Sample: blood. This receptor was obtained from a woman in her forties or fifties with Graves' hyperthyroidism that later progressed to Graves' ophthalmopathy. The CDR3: CASSYGTSGNNEQFS. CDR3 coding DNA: TGTGCCAGCAGTTACGGGACTAGCGGGAACAATGAGCAGTTCTCC.